The text below deals with one TCR beta chain. The table lists this clonotype with many counts. The antigen it recognizes is unknown. Per-base quality was not reported, and no clone a single base away is much larger than it. Amplification of TCR beta CDR3 regions was carried out from RNA transcripts. The first round of RT-PCR for the TCR CDR3 was performed with the HTBI primer set and the Qiagen OneStep RT-PCR kit. The libraries were constructed in a second round of multiplex PCR and then size-selected and purified. Sequencing of the libraries was done on an Illumina HiSeq2000 using paired-end 100 bp reads. The published analysis was carried out like this. SOAPnuke was used to process the raw data, removing reads that contained adapters or uncalled bases, had a mean Phred below 15, or lacked an exact match to the constant primer or identifier. High-quality paired reads were merged using COPE v1.2.5, and each unique nucleotide sequence was defined as a clonotype. Clonotypes were aligned to IMGT TRBV, TRBD and TRBJ reference segments using MiTCR v1.1. The analysis included only V-J combinations with a frequency above 0.0001, which together covered 99% to 99.2% of the repertoires. The TCS score was defined as F50 (clonal expansion) divided by E x V (chaos), with BLOSUM62-based TCRdist calculated between CDR3 peptides within each V-J. Welch's t-statistics and random forest reduced 450 to 600 V-J features to 13, which were used in a naive Bayes classifier (R e1071). Through fastp at Q25 and MiXCR, TCRdb rebuilt clones from the public reads, retaining in-frame beta chains. All rows with the same CDR3 protein become a single entry with the most common DNA and genes. In this record, the V and J calls reflect TCRdb's handling and not the investigators' own analysis. Counted in this sample were more than 150,000 distinct CDR3 sequences; about a sixth of them appeared once. 25% to 35% of the sample is held by the ten biggest clonotypes.

Graves' hyperthyroidism was defined as stable when no progression to ophthalmopathy occurred over 18 months of follow-up. Hyperthyroidism patients were aged 18 to 65 years and newly diagnosed, with disease duration of less than 2 months. Any patient with an uncontrolled infection, another autoimmune disease, pregnancy or lactation was excluded. Diagnoses were established on the basis of clinical symptoms, serum thyroxine and TRAb, thyroid ultrasound, and orbital computed tomography. PBMCs were separated from roughly 10 ml of fresh peripheral blood using Ficoll-Paque density gradient centrifugation. Total RNA was extracted with Trizol reagent, and quality was checked on an Agilent 2100 Bioanalyzer. Trimming accounts for 0 bases at V and 2 bases at J, while the number of junction bases matched to no gene is 5. Inclusive of the bounding cysteine and phenylalanine, the CDR3 is 17 residues long. The DNA shown is the 51-base CDR3, in frame from base 1. In the germline V gene, CDR1 corresponds to SNHLY and CDR2 to FYNNEI.

The data originate from a study of T cells in Graves' hyperthyroidism and ophthalmopathy (dated by TCRdb to about 2019). Looking at the study overall: Peripheral blood samples were taken at initial diagnosis, before any treatment was given. To identify TCR V-J signatures that set the groups apart, the researchers used a discovery cohort of roughly 100 patients, made up of under 45 with Graves' ophthalmopathy and around 58 with stable Graves' hyperthyroidism. An independent validation cohort of some 18 hyperthyroidism patients and roughly 16 patients who later progressed to ophthalmopathy tested prospective prediction of ophthalmopathy. For training and testing, the 110 or so patients in the discovery cohort were randomly divided in a 7:3 ratio. In addition, the study compared T-cell repertoires in thyroid tissue and in blood from six Graves' hyperthyroidism patients. After sampling, hyperthyroidism patients received methimazole starting at 30 mg daily, and ophthalmopathy patients received high-dose intravenous methylprednisolone. According to the paper, TCR Vbeta CDR3 sequencing was carried out on over 130 peripheral blood samples, which came from over 40 ophthalmopathy, around 74 hyperthyroidism and about 17 progressor patients.

The full study reports these points: Sample size was not statistically predetermined, and blinding of investigators to group allocation was not performed. In validation, the model predicted progression to ophthalmopathy a median of roughly 6.1 months before onset, with 70% to 71% sensitivity and 72.22% specificity. A 13 V-J signature model separated ophthalmopathy from stable hyperthyroidism, with 87.88% sensitivity and about 81% specificity in cross-validation and 80%/75% in testing. Most expanded thyroid clonotypes (frequency above 0.001) were also detected in blood, a finding suggesting that blood repertoires may reflect thyroid immune responses.

The source is a woman aged 45-65 years with Graves' hyperthyroidism. The receptor chain draws on TRBV2 and TRBJ2-3; 10 central bases correspond to TRBD2. The sequenced sample was blood. The DNA sequence follows: TGTGCCAGCAGTGAAGCTTTTAGCGGGGGGAACACAGATACGCAGTATTTT. It translates as CASSEAFSGGNTDTQYF.